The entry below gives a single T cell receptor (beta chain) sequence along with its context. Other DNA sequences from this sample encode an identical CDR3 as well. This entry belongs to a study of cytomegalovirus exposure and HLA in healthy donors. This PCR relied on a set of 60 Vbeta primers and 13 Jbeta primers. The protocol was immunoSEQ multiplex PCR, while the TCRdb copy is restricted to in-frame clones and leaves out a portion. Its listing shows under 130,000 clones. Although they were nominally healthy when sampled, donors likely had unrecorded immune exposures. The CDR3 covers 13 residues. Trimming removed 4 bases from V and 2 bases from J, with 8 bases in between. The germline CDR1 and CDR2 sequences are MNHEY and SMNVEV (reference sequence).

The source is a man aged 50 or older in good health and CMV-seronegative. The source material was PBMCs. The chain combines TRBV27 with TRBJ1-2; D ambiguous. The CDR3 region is CASSYRGNYGYTF. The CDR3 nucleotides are TGTGCCAGCAGTTACCGCGGGAACTATGGCTACACCTTC.